The 9 T cell receptor beta chains presented below share a single source sample, sequenced in a study of blood T cell repertoires in COVID-19. The method was immunoSEQ multiplex PCR; TCRdb's version includes in-frame clones alone and lacks a portion of them. The table includes 150,000 to 200,000 clones, approximately 82% detected once. Input material: peripheral blood. All receptors come from a woman between 35 and 50 years old with COVID-19, enrolled during active disease.

The chain links TRBV3-1 (or the pseudogene TRBV3-2) to TRBJ2-4; D not resolved. V gave up 4 bases and J gave up 3 bases, with 19 bases separating them. Per the germline V gene, CDR1 is LGHDT and CDR2 is YNNKEL (reference sequence). The CDR3 is 17 residues long. The CDR3 sequence: CASSPTKIDTFKNIQYF. The CDR3 DNA follows: TGTGCCAGCAGCCCAACGAAAATAGACACCTTCAAAAACATTCAGTACTTC.

V is TRBV5-8 and J is TRBJ1-1; 8 positions agree with TRBD1. V gave up 4 bases and J gave up 5 bases; unmatched junction bases: 7. In germline, CDR1 is SGHTS, CDR2 YDEGEE. The CDR3 is 14 amino acids. The CDR3 reads CASSRRTGTTEAFF. The CDR3 nucleotides read TGTGCCAGCAGCAGACGGACAGGGACTACTGAAGCTTTCTTT.

The chain couples TRBV29-1 to TRBJ2-1, with 9 bases matching TRBD1. CDR1 and CDR2 (germline): SQVTM, ANQGSEA. V shed 4 bases and J 1 base; nucleotides not matched to a gene: 5. The CDR3 is made up of 15 amino acids. The CDR3 sequence: CSVGGTGNSYNEQFF. The CDR3 DNA reads as TGCAGCGTTGGGGGGACAGGGAATTCCTACAATGAGCAGTTCTTC.

The chain is built from TRBV6-5 and TRBJ2-3; TRBD2 matches at 8 bases. Per the germline V gene, CDR1 is MNHEY and CDR2 is SVGAGI. The V segment lost 7 bases and the J segment 3 bases; nucleotides outside the gene matches: 9. The CDR3 is 15 amino acids. In DNA form, the CDR3 reads TGTGCCAGCAACGAGGGGCGGGAGGCAACAGATACGCAGTATTTT. Its translation: CASNEGREATDTQYF.

This clone was found once. CDR3 sequence: CASSEGTGGAEDTQYF. CDR3 bases: TGTGCCAGCAGCGAGGGAACAGGGGGCGCGGAAGATACGCAGTATTTT. The V call is TRBV9, the J call TRBJ2-3, with TRBD1 matching 9 bases. Looked up from germline, CDR1 is SGDLS and CDR2 is YYNGEE. The CDR3 contains 16 residues. Germline trimming cut 3 bases from V and 5 bases from J; bases unmatched to any gene: 10.

Concerning this clone itself: Germline and junction disagree at one end, which may indicate a read error. The chain uses TRBV6-5 and TRBJ2-1; no clear D. This CDR3 spans 13 amino acids. Looked up from germline, CDR1 is MNHEY and CDR2 is SVGAGI. The CDR3 DNA sequence: TGCCCGGCGAAGGAGATTCCGCACAATGAGCAGTTCTTC. The encoded protein is CPAKEIPHNEQFF.

The J gene is TRBJ2-5, the V gene TRBV30, with 9 bases that match TRBD2. From germline, CDR1 is GTSNPN and CDR2 SVGIG (reference sequence). The trim removed 2 bases at V and 12 bases at J, leaving 10 bases unmatched. The CDR3 consists of 13 residues. CDR3 bases: TGTGCCTGGAGTATCGCGGGGGGGGACAACAAGTACTTC. Translating it yields CAWSIAGGDNKYF.

The rearrangement links TRBV3-1 (or the pseudogene TRBV3-2) to TRBJ2-1; 8 bases match TRBD1. There are 14 residues in the CDR3. V trimming: 4 bases; J trimming: 7 bases; junction bases outside the gene matches: 6. Germline V CDR1 and CDR2: LGHDT, YNNKEL (reference sequence). CDR3 sequence: CASSPGQGGNEQFF. CDR3 nucleotide sequence: TGTGCCAGCAGCCCCGGACAGGGCGGGAATGAGCAGTTCTTC.

V usage is TRBV6-5 and J usage is TRBJ2-1, with TRBD2 as a possible D gene (6 bases). The germline V gene has CDR1 MNHEY and CDR2 SVGAGI. The ends were cut back, 0 bases at V and 10 bases at J, with 19 bases in the middle. The CDR3 covers 16 residues. CDR3 loop: CASSYSSRGSTGEQFF. For the CDR3, the DNA is TGTGCCAGCAGTTACTCGAGTCGGGGGTCTACGGGGGAGCAGTTCTTC.